What follows are 21 T cell receptor beta chains derived from one specimen sequenced in a study of blood T cell repertoires in COVID-19. The assay was immunoSEQ multiplex PCR, and TCRdb's table has in-frame clones only and misses some. The sample has 360,000 or so clones, more than 70% seen once. Sequenced input: PBMCs or T cells enriched from blood (not recorded which). The receptors shown here come from a woman in her twenties or thirties who had been exposed to COVID-19.

The chain recombines TRBV6-5 with TRBJ2-7; TRBD1 might be the D (8 bases). From germline, CDR1 is MNHEY and CDR2 SVGAGI. The CDR3 has 14 residues. V lost 6 bases, J lost 3 bases, and 15 bases lay in between. Here the CDR3 DNA reads TGTGCCAGCAGGGGAGGGACAGGCGTCTACGAGCAGTACTTC. It yields the protein CASRGGTGVYEQYF.

Only one count was recorded for this clone. V and J are TRBV19 and TRBJ1-4, with 7 bases matching TRBD1. J was trimmed by 3 bases and V by 4 bases; bases with no gene match: 5. The CDR3 is 15 residues long. Germline CDR1 reads LNHDA; CDR2 reads SQIVND (reference sequence). The CDR3 region has the DNA TGTGCCAGTAGTACTTCCAGGGGGGCTAATGAAAAACTGTTTTTT. Protein: CASSTSRGANEKLFF.

The chain employs TRBV3-1 (or the pseudogene TRBV3-2) and TRBJ1-2; D might be TRBD1 (6 bases). Trimming pared 0 bases from V and 6 bases from J, leaving 14 bases between. The germline gives CDR1 LGHDT, CDR2 YNNKEL (reference sequence). CDR3 size: 15 residues. The CDR3 sequence is CASSQDTRTVNGYTF. In DNA, the CDR3 is TGTGCCAGCAGCCAAGATACTCGGACAGTTAATGGCTACACCTTC.

Only one count was recorded for this clone. The genes are TRBV18 and TRBJ1-5; 9 nucleotides line up with TRBD1. Per the germline V gene, CDR1 is KGHSH and CDR2 is LQKENI. J was trimmed by 2 bases and V by 3 bases; bases with no gene match: 8. CDR3 length: 17 residues. CDR3 loop: CASSPIVRDRGNQPQHF. CDR3 bases: TGTGCCAGCTCACCTATCGTGCGGGACAGGGGCAATCAGCCCCAGCATTTT. Using reference TRBV18 and TRBJ1-5 for the parts outside the CDR3, the full variable domain is NAGVMQNPRHLVRRRGQEARLRCSPMKGHSHVYWYRQLPEEGLKFMVYLQKENIIDESGMPKERFSAEFPKEGPSILRIQQVVRGDSAAYFCASSPIVRDRGNQPQHFGDGTRLSIL.

This clone occurred once. The V gene is TRBV19, the J gene TRBJ2-3, with D perhaps TRBD1 (6 bases). The germline gives CDR1 LNHDA, CDR2 SQIVND (reference sequence). V was trimmed by 6 bases and J by 0 bases, leaving 10 bases between them. The CDR3 is made up of 14 amino acids. DNA for the CDR3: TGTGCCAGTAGGGGGGACATCAGCACAGATACGCAGTATTTT. Encoded protein: CASRGDISTDTQYF.

CDR3: CASSDDRGRTEAFF. For the CDR3, the DNA is TGTGCCAGTAGTGACGACAGGGGGCGGACTGAAGCTTTCTTT. V is TRBV19 and J is TRBJ1-1; 10 bases fit TRBD1. Germline values: CDR1 LNHDA, CDR2 SQIVND (reference sequence). The CDR3 has 14 amino acids. Trimming took 5 bases from V and 5 from J; bases not matched to a gene: 5.

The chain carries TRBV3-1 (or the pseudogene TRBV3-2) and TRBJ2-7, with 7 nucleotides matching TRBD2. Germline CDR1 LGHDT, CDR2 YNNKEL (reference sequence). The CDR3 sequence is 18 residues long. After removal of 3 bases from V and 3 bases from J, the junction contained 17 bases not matched to a gene. The chain's CDR3 is CASSQMDFREAGYYEQYF. The CDR3 DNA follows: TGTGCCAGCAGCCAGATGGATTTTCGGGAGGCGGGGTACTACGAGCAGTACTTC.

The CDR3 nucleotides are TGCGCCAGCACCGTAGCGGGAAGGGGTACAGATACGCAGTATTTT. It yields the protein CASTVAGRGTDTQYF. The V and J genes are TRBV5-1 and TRBJ2-3, with TRBD2 matching 8 bases. Per germline, CDR1 SGHRS and CDR2 YFSETQ. CDR3 length: 15 amino acids. The V segment lost 6 bases and the J segment 3 bases; nucleotides outside the gene matches: 9.

This chain connects TRBV5-6 to TRBJ1-5, with 11 bases lining up with TRBD1. The germline V gene encodes CDR1 SGHDT and CDR2 YYEEEE. The CDR3 is made up of 15 amino acids. The V segment lost 4 bases and the J segment 5 bases; nucleotides outside the gene matches: 5. The CDR3 protein is CASSLGTGGYQPQHF. For the CDR3, the DNA is TGTGCCAGCAGCCTGGGGACAGGGGGTTATCAGCCCCAGCATTTT.

The chain carries TRBV18 and TRBJ1-5, with D possibly being TRBD1 (5 bases). The CDR3 totals 15 residues. CDR1 and CDR2 (germline): KGHSH, LQKENI. V was shortened by 0 bases and J by 7 bases, with 13 bases between the two germline ends. The CDR3 coding sequence is TGTGCCAGCTCACCACCGGGGGGTAAGGGACAGCCCCAGCATTTT. Protein sequence: CASSPPGGKGQPQHF. Drawing the rest from reference TRBV18 and TRBJ1-5, the complete variable domain is NAGVMQNPRHLVRRRGQEARLRCSPMKGHSHVYWYRQLPEEGLKFMVYLQKENIIDESGMPKERFSAEFPKEGPSILRIQQVVRGDSAAYFCASSPPGGKGQPQHFGDGTRLSIL.

The CDR3 DNA is TGTGCCAGCAGTGACGGGATCCACTATGGCTACACCTTC. Its translation is CASSDGIHYGYTF. This chain joins TRBV28 and TRBJ1-2, with D uncertain. Trimming left V 5 bases short and J 3 bases short, with 10 bases between. The CDR3 runs 13 residues. Looked up from germline, CDR1 is MDHEN and CDR2 is SYDVKM.

The table lists this clone with a count of one. This sequence joins TRBV7-3 and TRBJ2-2, with a tentative D call TRBD1 (6 bases). Germline lookup yields CDR1 SGHTA and CDR2 FQGTGA. The CDR3 consists of 14 residues. Trimming took 5 bases from V and 5 from J, leaving 12 bases between them. The CDR3 region is CASSKQGGTGELFF. The CDR3 DNA sequence: TGTGCCAGCAGCAAACAGGGTGGGACCGGGGAGCTGTTTTTT.

The chain links TRBV27 to TRBJ2-2; 11 nucleotides line up with TRBD2. The CDR3 runs to 17 residues. The J segment lost 1 base and the V segment lost 6 bases, leaving 7 bases of the junction unmatched. The germline CDR1 and CDR2 sequences are MNHEY and SMNVEV (reference sequence). CDR3 nucleotides: TGTGCCAGCAGATCCAGCGGACTAGCGGGGAACACCGGGGAGCTGTTTTTT. Translation: CASRSSGLAGNTGELFF.

This chain links TRBV13 with TRBJ2-5; D perhaps matches TRBD1 (6 bases). V was cut by 2 bases and J by 3 bases, with 10 bases left in between. This CDR3 has 14 amino acids. In germline, CDR1 is PRHDT, CDR2 FYEKMQ (reference sequence). CDR3 amino acids: CASSLQGKEETQYF. The CDR3 nucleotides read TGTGCCAGCAGCTTACAGGGGAAAGAAGAGACCCAGTACTTC. Supplemented by reference TRBV13 and TRBJ2-5, the full variable domain reads AAGVIQSPRHLIKEKRETATLKCYPIPRHDTVYWYQQGPGQDPQFLISFYEKMQSDKGSIPDRFSAQQFSDYHSELNMSSLELGDSALYFCASSLQGKEETQYFGPGTRLLVL.

The chain joins TRBV10-3 to TRBJ1-2; 8 positions agree with TRBD1. The CDR3 contains 14 residues. Germline V gene data show CDR1 as ENHRY and CDR2 as SYGVKD. V dropped 4 bases and J dropped 3; count of bases not matched to a gene: 4. CDR3 nucleotides: TGTGCCATCAGTGTCGGGGGACAGGACTATGGCTACACCTTC. Translated, it gives CAISVGGQDYGYTF.

The rearrangement joins TRBV10-3 to TRBJ2-2, with 8 bases matching TRBD1. The CDR3 runs 17 residues. Unmatched junction bases numbered 14, after V lost 10 bases and J lost 1 base. Looked up from germline, CDR1 is ENHRY and CDR2 is SYGVKD. In nucleotides, the CDR3 is TGTGCCAGCAGCGACAGGGGACGGTCCCTGAACACCGGGGAGCTGTTTTTT. Protein product: CASSDRGRSLNTGELFF.

The CDR3 coding sequence is TGTGCCACCAGCGGCCGGACAGCCGAGATGTTCTATGGCTACACCTTC. Amino acid sequence: CATSGRTAEMFYGYTF. The chain carries TRBV15 and TRBJ1-2, with D perhaps matching TRBD1 (6 bases). The germline V gene has CDR1 LNHNV and CDR2 YYDKDF (reference sequence). This CDR3 is 16 amino acids long. V lost 5 bases and J lost 4, with 20 bases in between.

This clone was counted once. The sample contains more than one DNA sequence encoding this CDR3. The CDR3 sequence is CASSLRQGYEQYF. CDR3 nucleotides: TGTGCCAGCAGCTTACGTCAGGGGTACGAGCAGTACTTC. J is TRBJ2-7 and V is TRBV11-2; D perhaps matches TRBD1 (6 bases). V was shortened by 2 bases and J by 4 bases, with 9 bases between the two germline ends. Per germline, CDR1 SGHAT and CDR2 FQNNGV. The length of the CDR3 is 13 residues.

The CDR3 DNA reads as TGCGCCAGCAGCCCGAAGTATCGGGAAGACAATGAGCAGTTCTTC. Protein sequence: CASSPKYREDNEQFF. V and J are TRBV23-1 and TRBJ2-1, with TRBD2 as a possible D gene (5 bases). TRBV23-1 is given ORF status, its function remaining uncertain. Trimming took 6 bases from V and 5 from J, leaving 17 bases between them. CDR3 length: 15 amino acids.

The rearrangement joins TRBV11-2 to TRBJ2-1; possibly TRBD1 for D (6 bases). In germline, CDR1 is SGHAT, CDR2 FQNNGV. The V end was cut by 1 base, the J end by 5 bases, with 9 bases between. The CDR3 extends over 14 amino acids. CDR3 amino acids: CASSLGAGDNEQFF. The CDR3 DNA follows: TGTGCCAGCAGCTTAGGTGCAGGGGACAATGAGCAGTTCTTC.

As for this clone: Compared with germline, one end of the junction differs, possibly owing to a read error. The gene calls are TRBV20-1 and TRBJ1-2, with D perhaps TRBD1 (6 bases). The CDR3 is 10 residues long. The V gene's germline CDR1 is DFQATT and CDR2 SNEGSKA (reference sequence). The CDR3 coding sequence is TGCAGTGCTACCCCACAGGGCTTCACCTTC. Its protein product is CSATPQGFTF.